These T cell receptor beta chains were read from a single sample in a study of blood T cell repertoires in COVID-19. Sequencing was performed with immunoSEQ multiplex PCR; in TCRdb, only in-frame clones are kept and a portion is missing. Seen here are 50,000 to 70,000 clones, approximately 84% observed once, and the top ten hold approximately 19%. The material sequenced was peripheral blood. All receptors derive from an older man with active COVID-19. CDR3s include the opening cysteine and the closing phenylalanine or tryptophan. The order of the fields is V gene, D gene, clone size, J gene, CDR3 DNA, CDR3 protein. A D gene is named only where the DNA matches it firmly. Size is stated for part of the rows, as once, few or many counts, or as a class when the clone is expanded.

>TRBV28|TRBD1|NA|TRBJ1-6
TGTGCCAGCAGTTTAGTACAGGGGGCTAATAATTCACCCCTCCACTTT
CASSLVQGANNSPLHF
>TRBV20-1|NA|NA|TRBJ2-7
TGCAGTGCCCGTAGCGAACACGAGCAGTACTTC
CSARSEHEQYF
>TRBV7-6|TRBD1|NA|TRBJ2-4
TGTGCCAGCAGCCCCGGGACAGGGGGCGTGGGGGCCAAAAACATTCAGTACTTC
CASSPGTGGVGAKNIQYF
>TRBV6-6|TRBD1|few|TRBJ2-1
TGTGCCAGCAGCATACAGGGACAGGGCTACAATGAGCAGTTCTTC
CASSIQGQGYNEQFF
>TRBV28|NA|NA|TRBJ1-1
TGTGCCAGTTTCCTGCGAACGAGGAGGGAAGCTTTCTTT
CASFLRTRREAFF
>TRBV19|TRBD1|NA|TRBJ2-3
TGTGCCAGCTACGACTACAGGGGTAGCACAGATACGCAGTATTTT
CASYDYRGSTDTQYF
>TRBV6-1|NA|NA|TRBJ1-2
TGTGCCAGCAGTGAAAGTCAGGGACTTAACTATGGCTACACCTTC
CASSESQGLNYGYTF
>TRBV5-1|NA|NA|TRBJ1-5
TGCGCCAGCAGCTTGGAACCGGGGGATAGCAATCAGCCCCAGCATTTT
CASSLEPGDSNQPQHF
>TRBV7-3|NA|NA|TRBJ2-1
TGTGCCAGCAGCTTAAGGGGGCGGGTGGGACACAATGAGCAGTTCTTC
CASSLRGRVGHNEQFF
>TRBV7-7|TRBD1|NA|TRBJ2-5
TGTGCCAGCAGCTCACAGGACAGGGGGCGAGAGACCCAGTACTTC
CASSSQDRGRETQYF
>TRBV5-5|NA|NA|TRBJ1-2
TGTGCCAGCAGCTTACAAATCCTAGGGGTTTCGTACTACACCTTC
CASSLQILGVSYYTF
>TRBV5-4|TRBD2|NA|TRBJ2-1
TGTGCCAGCAGCTGGGGACTAGCGGACAATGAGCAGTTCTTC
CASSWGLADNEQFF
>TRBV5-5|NA|NA|TRBJ2-7
TGTGCCAGCAGCTTGTCAGGGACCTACGAGCAGTACTTC
CASSLSGTYEQYF
>TRBV30|TRBD1|NA|TRBJ1-1
TGTGCCTGGATGGACAGGGGTGACACTGAAGCTTTCTTT
CAWMDRGDTEAFF
>TRBV5-4|TRBD1|NA|TRBJ2-2
TGTGCCAGCAGCTCCCGGGACAGGGGAAACACCGGGGAGCTGTTTTTT
CASSSRDRGNTGELFF
>TRBV5-4|TRBD1|once|TRBJ1-6
TGTGCCAGCAGCCCCGACAGGGGGCAATCACCCCTCCACTTT
CASSPDRGQSPLHF
>TRBV30|TRBD2|NA|TRBJ2-7
TGTGCCTGGAGCCTAGGGACTAGCGGCTACGAGCAGTACTTC
CAWSLGTSGYEQYF
>TRBV3-1/TRBV3-2|NA|NA|TRBJ2-5
TGTGCCAGCAGCCAAAGGGGGGGCGGGGTCCAAGAGACCCAGTACTTC
CASSQRGGGVQETQYF
>TRBV28|NA|NA|TRBJ1-1
TGTGCCAGCAGCGAGGGAGGGTTTGAAGCTTTCTTT
CASSEGGFEAFF
>TRBV3-1/TRBV3-2|TRBD2|NA|TRBJ2-1
TGTGCCAGCAGCTTCCCCGCTAGCGGGCCGTCCTACAATGAGCAGTTCTTC
CASSFPASGPSYNEQFF
>TRBV2|TRBD2|NA|TRBJ2-3
TGTGCCAGCAGTGAATCTAGCGGGAGAACAGATACGCAGTATTTT
CASSESSGRTDTQYF
>TRBV10-2|TRBD2|NA|TRBJ2-1
TGCGCCAGCAGTTCGGGACTAGCGGGAGCTACCAATGAGCAGTTCTTC
CASSSGLAGATNEQFF
>TRBV7-3|TRBD1|NA|TRBJ2-2
TGTGCCAGCAGCGCGACAGGGGGCGCCGTCGGGGAGCTGTTTTTT
CASSATGGAVGELFF
>TRBV27|TRBD1|NA|TRBJ1-3
TGTGCCAGCAGTTCCGGGACAGCCGGAAACACCATATATTTT
CASSSGTAGNTIYF
>TRBV5-5|NA|NA|TRBJ1-2
TGTGCCAGCAGCTTGGACGGGGGCTATGGCTACACCTTC
CASSLDGGYGYTF
>TRBV5-4|NA|NA|TRBJ1-1
TGTGCCAGCCGGACTGGAACCGGGAACACTGAAGCTTTCTTT
CASRTGTGNTEAFF
>TRBV5-1|TRBD1|NA|TRBJ1-4
TGCGCCAGCAGCACAGGACAGGGGGCCAGGGATGAAAAACTGTTTTTT
CASSTGQGARDEKLFF
>TRBV9|TRBD2|NA|TRBJ2-2
TGTGCCAGCAGCGACCCCCGGAGGGGGCGGGAGGGTACCGGGGAGCTGTTTTTT
CASSDPRRGREGTGELFF
>TRBV19|NA|NA|TRBJ2-7
TGTGCCAGTAGTATTCGGGACAACTCCTACGAGCAGTACTTC
CASSIRDNSYEQYF
>TRBV15|NA|few|TRBJ1-1
TGTGCCACCAGCAGGGACACAGGGCTTAACACTGAAGCTTTCTTT
CATSRDTGLNTEAFF
>TRBV7-2|TRBD1|NA|TRBJ1-4
TGTGCCAGCAGCTTGACAGGGGATAATGAAAAACTGTTTTTT
CASSLTGDNEKLFF
>TRBV5-1|TRBD1|NA|TRBJ2-7
TGCGCCAGCAGCTCCGGGACAGGGGACGGGGAGCAGTACTTC
CASSSGTGDGEQYF
>TRBV12-1|NA|few|TRBJ1-1
TGTGCCAGCAGCTTTGCGTTCAGGGGGTATTCTATGAACACTGAAGCTTTCTTT
CASSFAFRGYSMNTEAFF
>TRBV11-2|NA|NA|TRBJ2-1
TGTGCCAGCAGCTTAGGACGACACTCCTACAATGAGCAGTTCTTC
CASSLGRHSYNEQFF
>TRBV5-1|NA|NA|TRBJ2-7
TGCGCCAGCAGCCCTGGAGGGGCGCAGGGCTCCTACGAGCAGTACTTC
CASSPGGAQGSYEQYF
>TRBV6-2/TRBV6-3|TRBD2|NA|TRBJ2-7
TGTGCCAGCAGTCGACAAGCGGGAGGGAGTCTAGAGCAGTACTTC
CASSRQAGGSLEQYF